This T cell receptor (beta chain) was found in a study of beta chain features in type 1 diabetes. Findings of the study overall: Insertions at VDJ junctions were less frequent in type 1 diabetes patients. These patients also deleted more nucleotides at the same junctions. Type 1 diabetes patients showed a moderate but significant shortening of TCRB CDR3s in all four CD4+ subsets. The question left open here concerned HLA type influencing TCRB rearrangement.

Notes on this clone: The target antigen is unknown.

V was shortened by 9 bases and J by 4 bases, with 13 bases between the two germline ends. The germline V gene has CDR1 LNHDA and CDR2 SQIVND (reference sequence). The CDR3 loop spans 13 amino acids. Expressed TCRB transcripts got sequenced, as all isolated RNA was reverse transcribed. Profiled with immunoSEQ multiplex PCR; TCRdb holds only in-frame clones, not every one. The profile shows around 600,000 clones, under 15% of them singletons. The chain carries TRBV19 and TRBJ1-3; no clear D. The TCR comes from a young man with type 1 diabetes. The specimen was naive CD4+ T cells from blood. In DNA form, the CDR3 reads TGTGCCAGAAGGTTGGTCTCGGGAAACACCATATATTTT. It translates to CARRLVSGNTIYF.